This is a list of T cell receptor beta chains from one sample in a study of T cells in Graves' hyperthyroidism and ophthalmopathy. One entry per CDR3 protein, called by TCRdb with MiXCR from the multiplex PCR reads. The sample holds under 350,000 distinct CDR3 sequences, 15% to 20% seen once. The sequenced sample consisted of blood. These TCRs come from a woman aged 50 to 60 with Graves' hyperthyroidism. Both conserved end residues are part of each CDR3. Fields, in order: D gene, J gene, V gene, CDR3 length, clone size, CDR3 DNA, CDR3 protein. A D gene is named only where the DNA matches it firmly. Some rows have no size entry. The others give once, few or many, or a class for an expanded clone.

d_call: NA
j_call: TRBJ2-3
v_call: TRBV7-9
cdr3_length: 15
clone_size: NA
cdr3_nt: TGTGCCAGCAGCTCAGGAGGGGATGCCGCAGATACGCAGTATTTT
cdr3_aa: CASSSGGDAADTQYF

d_call: TRBD1
j_call: TRBJ1-3
v_call: TRBV6-1
cdr3_length: 13
clone_size: NA
cdr3_nt: TGTGCCAGCAGTACGGGACAGAGAAACACCATATATTTT
cdr3_aa: CASSTGQRNTIYF

d_call: NA
j_call: TRBJ2-1
v_call: TRBV6-1
cdr3_length: 15
clone_size: few
cdr3_nt: TGTGCCAGCAGCGCCAGGGTAAATGCAGGTAATGAGCAGTTCTTC
cdr3_aa: CASSARVNAGNEQFF

d_call: NA
j_call: TRBJ1-2
v_call: TRBV7-9
cdr3_length: 13
clone_size: NA
cdr3_nt: TGTGCCAGCAGCCTCGCAGCCAACTATGGCTACACCTTC
cdr3_aa: CASSLAANYGYTF

d_call: TRBD1
j_call: TRBJ2-3
v_call: TRBV28
cdr3_length: 16
clone_size: many
cdr3_nt: TGTGCCAGCAGTGCCTCAGGGACAGGGGGCGTAGATACGCAGTATTTT
cdr3_aa: CASSASGTGGVDTQYF

d_call: NA
j_call: TRBJ2-6
v_call: TRBV28
cdr3_length: 16
clone_size: NA
cdr3_nt: TGTGCCAGCTCATTCCCGGGGCTTTCTGGGGCCAACGTCCTGACTTTC
cdr3_aa: CASSFPGLSGANVLTF

d_call: NA
j_call: TRBJ1-1
v_call: TRBV6-1
cdr3_length: 14
clone_size: NA
cdr3_nt: TGTGCCACCCACCAACAGGCCTTGAACACTGAAGCTTTCTTT
cdr3_aa: CATHQQALNTEAFF

d_call: TRBD2
j_call: TRBJ2-5
v_call: TRBV3-1
cdr3_length: 17
clone_size: many
cdr3_nt: TGTGCCAGCAGCCAAGATATGGTAGCGGGGGCCTCGGGGGCCCAGTACTTC
cdr3_aa: CASSQDMVAGASGAQYF

d_call: NA
j_call: TRBJ1-4
v_call: TRBV11-2
cdr3_length: 13
clone_size: few
cdr3_nt: TGTGCCAGCCGCTGGACTCCAGATGAAAAACTGTTTTTT
cdr3_aa: CASRWTPDEKLFF

d_call: NA
j_call: TRBJ2-5
v_call: TRBV4-1
cdr3_length: 13
clone_size: NA
cdr3_nt: TGCGCCAGCAGCCAAGATGCCGTAGAGACCCAGTACTTC
cdr3_aa: CASSQDAVETQYF

d_call: NA
j_call: TRBJ1-1
v_call: TRBV5-1
cdr3_length: 14
clone_size: many
cdr3_nt: TGCGCCAGCAGAGGGAGGGCGGGGGACACTGAAGCTTTCTTT
cdr3_aa: CASRGRAGDTEAFF

d_call: NA
j_call: TRBJ2-7
v_call: TRBV5-1
cdr3_length: 16
clone_size: NA
cdr3_nt: TGCGCCAGCAGCTACTATCTAACCGAGGTGGGCTACGAGCAGTACTTC
cdr3_aa: CASSYYLTEVGYEQYF

d_call: NA
j_call: TRBJ2-5
v_call: TRBV4-1
cdr3_length: 12
clone_size: NA
cdr3_nt: TGCGCCAGCAGCCGAGCGGGAGAGACCCAGTACTTC
cdr3_aa: CASSRAGETQYF

d_call: NA
j_call: TRBJ1-2
v_call: TRBV20-1
cdr3_length: 14
clone_size: many
cdr3_nt: TGCAGTGCTAGAGATTGGAGGCAGGCCCATGGCTACACCTTC
cdr3_aa: CSARDWRQAHGYTF

d_call: NA
j_call: TRBJ1-5
v_call: TRBV4-1
cdr3_length: 15
clone_size: few
cdr3_nt: TGCGCCAGCAGCCAATGGGAGGGGAAAAATCAGCCCCAGCATTTT
cdr3_aa: CASSQWEGKNQPQHF

d_call: NA
j_call: TRBJ2-7
v_call: TRBV6-1
cdr3_length: 15
clone_size: many
cdr3_nt: TGTGCCAGCAGTGGGGCGGCGGGACAGCTCTACGAGCAGTACTTC
cdr3_aa: CASSGAAGQLYEQYF

d_call: TRBD2
j_call: TRBJ2-1
v_call: TRBV6-1
cdr3_length: 18
clone_size: NA
cdr3_nt: TGTGCCAGCAGCTACACCAGAGACTCGACTAGCGGGAGCAATGAGCAGTTCTTC
cdr3_aa: CASSYTRDSTSGSNEQFF

d_call: NA
j_call: TRBJ2-3
v_call: TRBV29-1
cdr3_length: 14
clone_size: NA
cdr3_nt: TGCAGCGTTGAGGGGAGTAAAAGGGAAGATACGCAGTATTTT
cdr3_aa: CSVEGSKREDTQYF

d_call: TRBD2
j_call: TRBJ2-1
v_call: TRBV27
cdr3_length: 16
clone_size: NA
cdr3_nt: TGTGCCAGCAGCCGAAAGCGGGAGAGCTCCTACAATGCGCAGTTCTTC
cdr3_aa: CASSRKRESSYNAQFF

d_call: NA
j_call: TRBJ2-1
v_call: TRBV20-1
cdr3_length: 14
clone_size: NA
cdr3_nt: TGCAGTGCTAGTAGATCAGGGGTTTACAATGAGCAGTTCTTC
cdr3_aa: CSASRSGVYNEQFF

d_call: TRBD2
j_call: TRBJ2-5
v_call: TRBV18
cdr3_length: 17
clone_size: many
cdr3_nt: TGTGCCAGCTCATTCTCGCCCGGGACTAGCGGGGTGGAGACCCAGTACTTC
cdr3_aa: CASSFSPGTSGVETQYF

d_call: TRBD1
j_call: TRBJ1-6
v_call: TRBV16
cdr3_length: 15
clone_size: NA
cdr3_nt: TGTGCCAGCAGCCAATTCGGGACAGCCAATTCACCCCTCCACTTT
cdr3_aa: CASSQFGTANSPLHF

d_call: TRBD1
j_call: TRBJ2-7
v_call: TRBV12-5
cdr3_length: 16
clone_size: once
cdr3_nt: TGTGCTAGTGGTTTGGTAGTCGCGACAGGGTTGTTCGAGCAGTACTTC
cdr3_aa: CASGLVVATGLFEQYF

d_call: NA
j_call: TRBJ1-3
v_call: TRBV4-1
cdr3_length: 17
clone_size: NA
cdr3_nt: TGCGCCAGCAGCCAAGATATCGCAGCTTGCTCTGGAAACACCATATATTTT
cdr3_aa: CASSQDIAACSGNTIYF

d_call: NA
j_call: TRBJ2-5
v_call: TRBV11-2
cdr3_length: 12
clone_size: many
cdr3_nt: TGTGCCAGCAGCCAAGGCATAGAGACCCAGTACTTC
cdr3_aa: CASSQGIETQYF

d_call: TRBD2
j_call: TRBJ2-2
v_call: TRBV10-1
cdr3_length: 16
clone_size: few
cdr3_nt: TGCGCCAGCAGTGAAGCTAGCGGGACGAACACCGGGGAGCTGTTTTTT
cdr3_aa: CASSEASGTNTGELFF

d_call: NA
j_call: TRBJ1-1
v_call: TRBV12-3/TRBV12-4
cdr3_length: 14
clone_size: NA
cdr3_nt: TGTGCCAGCAGTTTCAGCGTGGATAGTACTGAAGCTTCCTTT
cdr3_aa: CASSFSVDSTEASF

d_call: NA
j_call: TRBJ2-1
v_call: TRBV5-1
cdr3_length: 15
clone_size: many
cdr3_nt: TGCGCCAGCAGCCAGGGGTCTAGCGGTTACAATGAGCAGTTCTTC
cdr3_aa: CASSQGSSGYNEQFF

d_call: NA
j_call: TRBJ1-1
v_call: TRBV20-1
cdr3_length: 13
clone_size: NA
cdr3_nt: TGCAGTGCTAGAGGGGATGGGAACACTGAAGCTTTCTTT
cdr3_aa: CSARGDGNTEAFF

d_call: TRBD2
j_call: TRBJ2-3
v_call: TRBV20-1
cdr3_length: 15
clone_size: many
cdr3_nt: TGCAGTGCTAGTTTAGCGGGGGGGCCCTCAGATACGCAGTATTTT
cdr3_aa: CSASLAGGPSDTQYF

d_call: NA
j_call: TRBJ2-7
v_call: TRBV10-1
cdr3_length: 13
clone_size: few
cdr3_nt: TGCGCCAGGGACTCCAGATTTTCCTACGAGCAGTACTTC
cdr3_aa: CARDSRFSYEQYF

d_call: NA
j_call: TRBJ2-1
v_call: TRBV3-1
cdr3_length: 12
clone_size: few
cdr3_nt: TGTGCCAGCAGCCAAGGGACGGGACGTCAGTTCTTC
cdr3_aa: CASSQGTGRQFF

d_call: TRBD2
j_call: TRBJ2-1
v_call: TRBV2
cdr3_length: 17
clone_size: NA
cdr3_nt: TGTGCCAGCAGCCCCGCAGGACTAGCGGGATACTCCAATGAGCAGTTCTTC
cdr3_aa: CASSPAGLAGYSNEQFF

d_call: TRBD2
j_call: TRBJ2-1
v_call: TRBV24-1
cdr3_length: 16
clone_size: NA
cdr3_nt: TGTGCCACCAGTGACTCTGGACTAGCGGGACGGGATGAGCAGTTCTTC
cdr3_aa: CATSDSGLAGRDEQFF

d_call: TRBD2
j_call: TRBJ2-5
v_call: TRBV11-2
cdr3_length: 15
clone_size: few
cdr3_nt: TGTGCCAGCAGCTTAGGGCTCGGGGGGAAAGAGACCCAGTACTTC
cdr3_aa: CASSLGLGGKETQYF

d_call: NA
j_call: TRBJ2-7
v_call: TRBV7-9
cdr3_length: 13
clone_size: NA
cdr3_nt: TGTGCCAGCAGCCCGGCTAGCGACTACGAGCAGTACTTC
cdr3_aa: CASSPASDYEQYF

d_call: NA
j_call: TRBJ1-5
v_call: TRBV6-1
cdr3_length: 14
clone_size: few
cdr3_nt: TGTGCCAGCAGTTATGGGGGAAGCAATCAGCCCCAGCATTTT
cdr3_aa: CASSYGGSNQPQHF

d_call: TRBD1
j_call: TRBJ2-3
v_call: TRBV11-2
cdr3_length: 16
clone_size: many
cdr3_nt: TGTGCCAGCAGCTTAGCACAGGGGAACATCGCAGATACGCAGTATTTT
cdr3_aa: CASSLAQGNIADTQYF